A selection of T cell receptor beta chains follows, all from one sample in a study of blood T cell repertoires in COVID-19. Libraries were prepared by immunoSEQ multiplex PCR; TCRdb keeps only in-frame clonotypes and omits some of them. The profile shows some 80,000 clones, roughly three quarters of them singletons. The specimen sequenced was peripheral blood. The receptors were gathered from a man between 60 and 75 years old with COVID-19, enrolled during active disease. Both conserved end residues are part of each CDR3. Fields, in order: D gene, CDR3 length, V gene, clone size, J gene, CDR3 DNA, CDR3 protein. D genes are given only for firm matches. Only part of the rows carry a size: once, few, many, or a class if the clone is expanded.

>-|13|TRBV6-4|-|TRBJ1-5
TGTGCCAGCAGTGAAAGTCGGGGGCAGCCCCAGCATTTT
CASSESRGQPQHF
>-|13|TRBV12-3/TRBV12-4|-|TRBJ1-6
TGTGCCAGCAGTTTAAAGCTCTTGGCACCCCTCCACTTT
CASSLKLLAPLHF
>-|15|TRBV19|once|TRBJ1-4
TGTGCCAGTAGTAGCCGGGGGGTAACTAATGAAAAACTGTTTTTT
CASSSRGVTNEKLFF
>-|13|TRBV6-5|once|TRBJ2-1
TGTGCCAGCAGTAATAGGGGCCTCAATGAGCAGTTCTTC
CASSNRGLNEQFF
>TRBD2|16|TRBV12-5|many|TRBJ2-1
TGTGCTAGTGGTCCCGAGGGACTAGCGACCTACAATGAGCAGTTCTTC
CASGPEGLATYNEQFF
>-|14|TRBV5-6|-|TRBJ1-2
TGTGCCAGCAGCTTGGCCCCAGGTTACTATGGCTACACCTTC
CASSLAPGYYGYTF
>-|15|TRBV11-2|-|TRBJ2-5
TGTGCCAGCAGCTTTACAGGGAAATCACAAGAGACCCAGTACTTC
CASSFTGKSQETQYF
>TRBD1|15|TRBV14|-|TRBJ2-2
TGTGCCAGCAGTCGCGAGATACAGGGGACCGGGGAGCTGTTTTTT
CASSREIQGTGELFF
>-|16|TRBV7-2|-|TRBJ2-4
TGTGCCAGCAGCTTAGGGCAGGGCCCCCCCAAAAACATTCAGTACTTC
CASSLGQGPPKNIQYF
>TRBD1|15|TRBV12-5|-|TRBJ1-4
TGTGCTAGTGGTGCGGGGACAGTAGTTAATGAAAAACTGTTTTTT
CASGAGTVVNEKLFF
>TRBD1|13|TRBV27|few|TRBJ2-3
TGTGCCAGCAGTCCGACAGGGGCTAATACGCAGTATTTT
CASSPTGANTQYF
>TRBD1|13|TRBV2|-|TRBJ1-1
TGTGCCAGCAGTACGGAACAGGGGGGAGAAGCTTTCTTT
CASSTEQGGEAFF
>TRBD2|15|TRBV7-2|-|TRBJ2-1
TGTGCCAGCAGCTTAGGAGCGGGAGTGTACAATGAGCAGTTCTTC
CASSLGAGVYNEQFF
>-|12|TRBV9|-|TRBJ2-7
TGTGCCAGCAGCGTAGGTTCTACCGAGCAGTACTTC
CASSVGSTEQYF
>TRBD1|15|TRBV7-2|-|TRBJ1-4
TGTGCCAGCAGCTTGACAGGGGGAAGCCTAGAAAAACTGTTTTTT
CASSLTGGSLEKLFF
>TRBD1|12|TRBV5-1|-|TRBJ1-2
TGCGCCAGCAGCAGGGACAGGGATGGCTACACCTTC
CASSRDRDGYTF